What follows describes a single T cell receptor (beta chain). Its recognized antigen is unknown. No per-base quality is available; no much larger clone lies one base away. The sample comes from a study of control samples from healthy donors and cancer patients (dated by TCRdb to between 2020 and 2021). The method behind the library was the immunoSEQ multiplex PCR assay. TCRdb mirrors the immuneACCESS table, restricted to in-frame sequences. Some clones are absent from its copies; in checked studies, under half trace to an unresolved V gene, and the reason for the others is unknown. This sample comprises about 94,000 clones, 90% of them detected only once. The top ten clonotypes cover around 3.8% of the sample. CDR1 and CDR2 were assigned from the germline V gene as SNHLY and FYNNEI. The germline V and J ends show losses of 6 bases and 1 base respectively, and no gene match explains 12 bases of the junction. The CDR3 holds 17 amino acids from the cysteine to the phenylalanine. The CDR3 DNA has 51 bases and is translated from base 1.

This clonotype was sampled from a woman in her late teens or twenties in good health. The V and J segments used are TRBV2 and TRBJ1-1, with TRBD1 matching 9 junction bases. Sequences were obtained from blood. The DNA reads as follows: TGTGCCAGCAGCGGACTGGGGGGGACAGGGAAGAACACTGAAGCTTTCTTT. It encodes CASSGLGGTGKNTEAFF.